This T cell receptor beta chain was identified in a study of response to subunit inactivated influenza vaccine. The study's findings and limits: After each seasonal influenza vaccination, few new T cells are recruited, the authors suggested.

TCRdb re-called the RT-PCR reads with MiXCR, one entry per CDR3 protein. The sample has roughly 670,000 distinct CDR3 sequences, roughly 15% seen once. This clonotype has a handful of counts. Its antigen is as yet unknown. From germline, CDR1 is MGHRA and CDR2 YSYEKL. CDR3 length equals 14 residues. The ends lost 0 bases at V and 7 bases at J; junction bases unmatched: 5. This chain joins TRBV4-1 and TRBJ2-5; TRBD1 matches at 7 bases. This TCR derives from a man in his fifties who received an inactivated influenza vaccine. Material: PBMCs from blood, obtained 14 to 15 days before vaccination. In DNA, the CDR3 is TGCGCCAGCAGCCAAGAAAGGGGGCGAGGGACCCAGTACTTC. Protein product: CASSQERGRGTQYF.